A single sample gave rise to the 15 T cell receptor beta chains below, sequenced in a study of cytomegalovirus exposure and HLA in healthy donors. This PCR relied on a set of 60 Vbeta primers and 13 Jbeta primers. Only in-frame clones appear in the TCRdb table, and some are missing; sequencing was by immunoSEQ multiplex PCR. The table has about 150,000 clones, around 80% seen once. The sample taken for sequencing was PBMCs. These receptors all come from a woman between 45 and 60 years old in good health and CMV-seropositive.

This clone was seen just once. The chain is built from TRBV11-2 and TRBJ2-7; D possibly corresponds to TRBD2 (5 bases). The germline gives CDR1 SGHAT, CDR2 FQNNGV. The CDR3 has 14 residues. The V gene lost 1 base and the J gene lost 3 bases, with 10 bases spanning the gap. The CDR3 DNA is TGTGCCAGCAGCTTAGCAGGAGGTTACTACGAGCAGTACTTC. Amino acids: CASSLAGGYYEQYF.

This CDR3 is CAITREGGVARSDYGYTF. Here the CDR3 DNA reads TGTGCCATCACTCGAGAGGGTGGAGTAGCCCGGTCGGACTATGGCTACACCTTC. The chain employs TRBV10-3 and TRBJ1-2, with no clear D. From germline, CDR1 is ENHRY and CDR2 SYGVKD. Trimming removed 7 bases from V and 3 bases from J, with 27 bases in between. The CDR3 totals 18 residues.

The V and J genes are TRBV6-5 and TRBJ2-7, with no clear D. The CDR3 has 14 residues. Germline CDR1 is MNHEY and CDR2 is SVGAGI. The V end was cut by 5 bases, the J end by 3 bases, with 14 bases between. In nucleotides, the CDR3 is TGTGCCAGCAGTCCCCAGACTGAATACTACGAGCAGTACTTC. This translates into CASSPQTEYYEQYF.

There are a few counts of this clone. The chain employs TRBV7-9 and TRBJ2-5, with a possible D match to TRBD2 (5 bases). The CDR3 is 14 amino acids. V was pared by 3 bases and J by 2 bases, with 10 bases between. Looked up from germline, CDR1 is SEHNR and CDR2 is FQNEAQ (reference sequence). This chain's CDR3 is CASSFSPGQETQYF. Written as DNA, the CDR3 is TGTGCCAGCAGCTTTTCCCCGGGACAAGAGACCCAGTACTTC.

The J gene is TRBJ2-2, the V gene TRBV5-6, with D unresolved. Germline CDR1 reads SGHDT; CDR2 reads YYEEEE. V lost 3 bases and J lost 0, with 6 bases in between. The CDR3 is 14 residues long. In DNA, the CDR3 is TGTGCCAGCAGCTATAAGCCGAACACCGGGGAGCTGTTTTTT. Translation gives CASSYKPNTGELFF.

Notes on this clone: The sample holds other DNA sequences that translate to the same CDR3. This chain uses TRBV7-9 with TRBJ2-7; 7 bases are shared with TRBD1. The V segment lost 4 bases and the J segment 3 bases; nucleotides outside the gene matches: 3. Looked up from germline, CDR1 is SEHNR and CDR2 is FQNEAQ (reference sequence). The CDR3 length is 13 residues. The CDR3 spells CASSSGGSYEQYF. The DNA for the CDR3 is TGTGCCAGCAGCTCAGGGGGTAGCTACGAGCAGTACTTC.

The V gene is TRBV27, the J gene TRBJ2-5, with 9 nucleotides matching TRBD2. Germline CDR1 is MNHEY and CDR2 is SMNVEV (reference sequence). The CDR3 runs 14 residues. J lost 5 bases, V lost 3 bases, and 4 bases had no gene match. The chain's CDR3 is CASSFAGGPETQYF. The CDR3 coding sequence is TGTGCCAGCAGTTTTGCGGGGGGGCCTGAGACCCAGTACTTC.

The chain uses TRBV6-5 and TRBJ1-2; TRBD1 might be the D (5 bases). CDR1 is MNHEY, CDR2 SVGAGI, per germline. Trimming removed 7 bases at V and 5 bases at J, with 17 bases between. The CDR3 consists of 14 residues. DNA of the CDR3: TGTGCCAGCACGGGGGGGGGAATGTGGTATGGCTACACCTTC. Translating it yields CASTGGGMWYGYTF.

The rearrangement uses TRBV28 and TRBJ1-2; possibly TRBD1 for D (6 bases). CDR3 length: 16 residues. CDR1 is MDHEN, CDR2 SYDVKM, per germline. Trimming took 2 bases from V and 5 from J, leaving 18 bases between them. DNA of the CDR3: TGTGCCAGCAGTTTAAGTTGGGGGGGGCGCCGATATGGCTACACCTTC. Protein: CASSLSWGGRRYGYTF.

V gene TRBV6-1 combines with J gene TRBJ2-2, with a possible D match to TRBD2 (6 bases). Looked up from germline, CDR1 is MNHNS and CDR2 is SASEGT. The ends were cut back, 6 bases at V and 0 bases at J, with 8 bases in the middle. The CDR3 is 14 amino acids. The CDR3 here is CASSPGANTGELFF. The CDR3 bases are TGTGCCAGCAGCCCGGGGGCGAACACCGGGGAGCTGTTTTTT.

The V gene is TRBV5-5, the J gene TRBJ1-2; D is unclear. V was cut by 2 bases and J by 0 bases, with 8 bases left in between. CDR3 length: 14 residues. The germline CDR1 and CDR2 sequences are SGHKS and YYEKEE (reference sequence). CDR3 DNA: TGTGCCAGCAGCTTTGACTCTACTAACTATGGCTACACCTTC. Its protein product is CASSFDSTNYGYTF.

The CDR3 here is CASSRSGGAKSSYEQYF. The DNA for the CDR3 is TGTGCCAGCAGCCGTAGCGGGGGGGCAAAAAGCTCCTACGAGCAGTACTTC. This sequence joins TRBV7-2 and TRBJ2-7; 11 bases match TRBD2. The ends lost 5 bases at V and 0 bases at J; junction bases unmatched: 9. Germline values: CDR1 SGHTA, CDR2 FQGNSA. This CDR3 contains 17 residues. Supplemented by reference TRBV7-2 and TRBJ2-7, the full variable domain reads GAGVSQSPSNKVTEKGKDVELRCDPISGHTALYWYRQSLGQGLEFLIYFQGNSAPDKSGLPSDRFSAERTGGSVSTLTIQRTQQEDSAVYLCASSRSGGAKSSYEQYFGPGTRLTVT.

This clone came up once. The CDR3 DNA is TGTGCCAGCAGTTACTTACTAGCGGGAGATTCCTACGAGCAGTACTTC. Its protein is CASSYLLAGDSYEQYF. V and J are TRBV6-6 and TRBJ2-7; 11 positions match TRBD2. Losses at the gene ends were 1 base for V and 1 base for J; bases not matched to a gene: 3. This CDR3 contains 16 residues. Germline V lookup: CDR1 MNHNY, CDR2 SVGAGI (reference sequence).

This clone was recorded only once. The chain joins TRBV19 to TRBJ1-2, with D perhaps TRBD1 (6 bases). The CDR3 extends over 11 amino acids. The germline gives CDR1 LNHDA, CDR2 SQIVND (reference sequence). Trimming shortened V by 6 bases and J by 8 bases, and 10 bases separated the two germline ends. The CDR3: CASSTGLGYTF. As DNA, the CDR3 is TGTGCCAGTAGCACAGGGTTAGGCTACACCTTC.

The rearrangement links TRBV6-1 to TRBJ2-2; 8 bases match TRBD1. Germline V gene data show CDR1 as MNHNS and CDR2 as SASEGT. V was clipped by 0 bases and J by 5 bases; unmatched bases: 14. There are 19 residues in the CDR3. The CDR3 bases are TGTGCCAGCAGTGAAGCGTCGGGCACCGGACAGGGAAAAACCGGGGAGCTGTTTTTT. It specifies CASSEASGTGQGKTGELFF.